These 27 T cell receptor beta chains were all obtained from the same sample, sequenced in a study of blood T cell repertoires in COVID-19. Produced via immunoSEQ multiplex PCR; TCRdb's table is partial and in-frame only. The data show fewer than 150,000 clones, roughly four fifths seen once. The sample taken for sequencing was PBMCs or T cells enriched from blood (not recorded which). The receptors were gathered from a man aged 25-45 years who had recovered from COVID-19.

The chain carries TRBV5-1 and TRBJ2-2, with D tentatively TRBD1 (5 bases). The CDR3 has 17 residues. The V end was cut by 0 bases, the J end by 1 base, with 13 bases between. Germline CDR1 SGHRS, CDR2 YFSETQ. This CDR3 is CASSLARGSVNTGELFF. The CDR3, as DNA: TGCGCCAGCAGCTTGGCAAGGGGTTCCGTGAACACCGGGGAGCTGTTTTTT.

The V and J genes are TRBV10-3 and TRBJ2-7; 9 nucleotides line up with TRBD1. J was trimmed by 6 bases and V by 2 bases; bases with no gene match: 5. Germline CDR1 is ENHRY and CDR2 is SYGVKD. CDR3 length: 14 residues. The CDR3 is CAISETGGRAEQYF. The CDR3 DNA reads as TGTGCCATCAGTGAGACAGGGGGCAGGGCCGAGCAGTACTTC.

The V and J genes are TRBV14 and TRBJ2-4; perhaps TRBD1 as D (5 bases). The V gene lost 1 base and the J gene lost 8 bases, with 9 bases spanning the gap. Germline-derived CDR1 and CDR2 are SGHDN and FVKESK. The CDR3 length is 13 residues. CDR3 coding DNA: TGTGCCAGCAGCCAAGCAGGGTTGGACATTCAGTACTTC. Translating gives CASSQAGLDIQYF.

This chain joins TRBV6-5 and TRBJ1-6; TRBD1 agrees at 8 bases. The J segment lost 5 bases and the V segment lost 6 bases, leaving 6 bases of the junction unmatched. Germline CDR1 is MNHEY and CDR2 is SVGAGI. CDR3 length equals 15 residues. For the CDR3, the DNA is TGTGCCAGCAGGCAAAGACAGGGGCATAATTCACCCCTCCACTTT. It is translated as CASRQRQGHNSPLHF.

J is TRBJ2-7 and V is TRBV9; possible D gene TRBD2, 6 bases. From germline, CDR1 is SGDLS and CDR2 YYNGEE. CDR3 length: 13 residues. V gave up 0 bases and J gave up 6 bases, with 10 bases separating them. The CDR3 spells CASSVAGTGEQYF. The CDR3 DNA reads TGTGCCAGCAGCGTAGCGGGGACTGGCGAGCAGTACTTC.

The V gene is TRBV30, the J gene TRBJ1-4; 10 nucleotides line up with TRBD1. Germline CDR1 GTSNPN, CDR2 SVGIG (reference sequence). This CDR3 has 14 amino acids. Trimming removed 6 bases from V and 2 bases from J; junction bases left unmatched: 3. CDR3 DNA: TGTGCCTGCGACAGGGGGCCGACTAATGAAAAACTGTTTTTT. Protein product: CACDRGPTNEKLFF.

The V and J genes are TRBV7-9 and TRBJ1-4; maybe TRBD1 (6 bases). Germline values: CDR1 SEHNR, CDR2 FQNEAQ (reference sequence). Trimming left V 1 base short and J 2 bases short, with 11 bases between. The length of the CDR3 is 16 residues. In DNA form, the CDR3 reads TGTGCCAGCAGCTTAGGGACGGACAGTACTAATGAAAAACTGTTTTTT. This codes for CASSLGTDSTNEKLFF.

J is TRBJ1-6 and V is TRBV6-1; 8 nucleotides line up with TRBD1. Germline-derived CDR1 and CDR2 are MNHNS and SASEGT. The trim removed 1 base at V and 7 bases at J, leaving 0 bases unmatched. The length of the CDR3 is 14 residues. CDR3 nucleotides: TGTGCCAGCAGTGAAGGGACAGGGAATTCACCCCTCCACTTT. It yields the protein CASSEGTGNSPLHF.

V usage is TRBV28 and J usage is TRBJ1-1; no clear D gene. The V and J ends lost 6 bases and 4 bases respectively, with 18 bases between them. The CDR3 spans 15 residues. In germline, CDR1 is MDHEN, CDR2 SYDVKM. CDR3 amino acids: CASRAAATRSTEAFF. CDR3 DNA sequence: TGTGCCAGCAGGGCCGCGGCTACGAGGAGCACTGAAGCTTTCTTT.

CDR3 region: CASTSSRKGEGEKLFF. In nucleotides, the CDR3 is TGTGCCAGCACCTCTAGCAGAAAGGGGGAAGGCGAAAAACTGTTTTTT. The chain uses TRBV2 and TRBJ1-4, with D possibly TRBD1 on 6 matching bases. V was shortened by 7 bases and J by 8 bases, with 23 bases between the two germline ends. Germline V gene data show CDR1 as SNHLY and CDR2 as FYNNEI. The length of the CDR3 is 16 residues.

The V gene is TRBV6-6, the J gene TRBJ2-2; TRBD1 aligns across 7 bases. CDR3 length equals 16 residues. Germline V CDR1 and CDR2: MNHNY, SVGAGI (reference sequence). V trimming: 8 bases; J trimming: 5 bases; junction bases outside the gene matches: 14. The CDR3 DNA reads as TGTGCCAGCGTCGGCCCCCGGGACAGAAAAACCGGGGAGCTGTTTTTT. Amino acids: CASVGPRDRKTGELFF.

The J gene is TRBJ2-7, the V gene TRBV10-2, with TRBD2 matching 14 bases. The CDR3 sequence is 16 residues long. Germline V gene lookup returns CDR1 WSHSY and CDR2 SAAADI. Unmatched junction bases numbered 2, after V lost 2 bases and J lost 2 bases. In nucleotides, the CDR3 is TGCGCCAGCAGTGAGCCGACTAGCGGGAGGGCCTACGAGCAGTACTTC. Translated, it gives CASSEPTSGRAYEQYF.

V gene TRBV19 combines with J gene TRBJ1-3; D possibly corresponds to TRBD1 (6 bases). The V end was cut by 4 bases, the J end by 0 bases, with 19 bases between. Germline lookup yields CDR1 LNHDA and CDR2 SQIVND (reference sequence). There are 18 residues in the CDR3. In DNA form, the CDR3 reads TGTGCCAGTAGTAAAATCCGCCAACAGGGAGACTCTGGAAACACCATATATTTT. This sequence encodes CASSKIRQQGDSGNTIYF.

The gene calls are TRBV3-1 (or the pseudogene TRBV3-2) and TRBJ2-1, with 12 bases lining up with TRBD2. Trimming removed 1 base from V and 8 bases from J; junction bases left unmatched: 9. The CDR3 has 17 residues. Germline lookup yields CDR1 LGHDT and CDR2 YNNKEL (reference sequence). Here the CDR3 reads CASSQGRLAGGPYEQFF. CDR3 DNA sequence: TGTGCCAGCAGCCAAGGGCGTCTAGCGGGGGGGCCCTATGAGCAGTTCTTC.

This clone appeared a few times. CDR3 protein: CASSQDRGGAVRDEKLFF. The DNA for the CDR3 is TGCGCCAGCAGCCAAGACCGTGGGGGGGCGGTTCGGGATGAAAAACTGTTTTTT. The J gene is TRBJ1-4, the V gene TRBV4-1; perhaps TRBD1 as D (6 bases). The ends were cut back, 0 bases at V and 6 bases at J, with 20 bases in the middle. Looked up from germline, CDR1 is MGHRA and CDR2 is YSYEKL. There are 18 residues in the CDR3.

The rearrangement joins TRBV7-9 to TRBJ1-2, with 7 bases aligning to TRBD1. CDR1 and CDR2 (germline): SEHNR, FQNEAQ (reference sequence). The CDR3 sequence is 16 residues long. V trimming: 1 base; J trimming: 8 bases; junction bases outside the gene matches: 13. CDR3 bases: TGTGCCAGCAGCTTAGAGCCGGGACAGAGTCCTATGGGCTACACCTTC. Translated: CASSLEPGQSPMGYTF.

The V call is TRBV5-6, the J call TRBJ2-7, with TRBD1 matching 9 bases. V shed 0 bases and J 2 bases; nucleotides not matched to a gene: 3. Germline V gene sequence: CDR1 SGHDT, CDR2 YYEEEE. The CDR3 extends over 15 amino acids. CDR3: CASSLGGTGTYEQYF. The CDR3 DNA sequence: TGTGCCAGCAGCTTGGGGGGGACAGGGACCTACGAGCAGTACTTC.

This chain connects TRBV7-8 to TRBJ2-1; D is undetermined. V lost 5 bases to trimming and J lost 10 bases, with 9 bases between them. The CDR3 loop spans 11 amino acids. From germline, CDR1 is SGHVS and CDR2 FQNEAQ. CDR3 nucleotides: TGTGCCAGCAGCCCGGGTCCCGAGCAGTTCTTC. Translating it yields CASSPGPEQFF. Full variable domain (outside the CDR3, taken from reference TRBV7-8 and TRBJ2-1): GAGVSQSPRYKVAKRGQDVALRCDPISGHVSLFWYQQALGQGPEFLTYFQNEAQLDKSGLPSDRFFAERPEGSVSTLKIQRTQQEDSAVYLCASSPGPEQFFGPGTRLTVL.

V gene TRBV4-1 combines with J gene TRBJ2-2, with 12 positions matching TRBD1. Germline V lookup: CDR1 MGHRA, CDR2 YSYEKL. The CDR3 runs to 15 residues. With 2 bases clipped from V and 7 bases from J, the junction kept 2 bases outside the gene matches. The CDR3 DNA reads as TGCGCCAGCAGCCAATGGGACAGGGGGCTCGGGGAGCTGTTTTTT. This gives the protein CASSQWDRGLGELFF.

The J gene is TRBJ2-1, the V gene TRBV6-6, with unresolved D. V was trimmed by 0 bases and J by 0 bases, leaving 9 bases between them. This CDR3 has 16 amino acids. Germline V CDR1 and CDR2: MNHNY, SVGAGI (reference sequence). For the CDR3, the DNA is TGTGCCAGCAGTTACTCGAGCATGAGCTCCTACAATGAGCAGTTCTTC. This encodes CASSYSSMSSYNEQFF.

The rearrangement links TRBV7-8 to TRBJ1-4, with 8 nucleotides matching TRBD1. Germline loops: CDR1 SGHVS, CDR2 FQNEAQ. Trimming took 1 base from V and 6 from J; bases not matched to a gene: 10. CDR3 size: 17 residues. The CDR3: CASSLESQGALYEKLFF. CDR3 nucleotide sequence: TGTGCCAGCAGCTTAGAGAGCCAGGGGGCTTTGTATGAAAAACTGTTTTTT.

V and J are TRBV10-3 and TRBJ2-1; TRBD1 might be the D (5 bases). Trimming took 3 bases from V and 6 from J, leaving 15 bases between them. This CDR3 is built from 15 residues. CDR1 and CDR2 from the germline V gene are ENHRY and SYGVKD. The CDR3 nucleotides read TGTGCCATCAGTGATCCGGCAGGGATCCCCAATGAGCAGTTCTTC. This gives the protein CAISDPAGIPNEQFF.

The chain links TRBV28 to TRBJ1-4, with 9 bases fitting TRBD1. This CDR3 is 16 amino acids long. The V segment lost 4 bases and the J segment 8 bases; nucleotides outside the gene matches: 11. Germline V gene data show CDR1 as MDHEN and CDR2 as SYDVKM. CDR3 nucleotide sequence: TGTGCCAGCAGTTCGGGACAGGGAAATATCCGAGAAAAACTGTTTTTT. It is translated as CASSSGQGNIREKLFF.

Details on this clone: This sample includes further DNA sequences coding for the same CDR3. The rearrangement links TRBV7-9 to TRBJ2-5; D not certain. Trimming stripped 1 base from V and 5 bases from J, with 8 bases between. This CDR3 contains 13 residues. The germline V gene has CDR1 SEHNR and CDR2 FQNEAQ (reference sequence). CDR3 DNA: TGTGCCAGCAGCTTAGGAGGCGAGGAGACCCAGTACTTC. Encoded protein: CASSLGGEETQYF.

The chain links TRBV6-5 to TRBJ2-5; 7 positions agree with TRBD1. J was trimmed by 5 bases and V by 6 bases; bases with no gene match: 3. Per the germline V gene, CDR1 is MNHEY and CDR2 is SVGAGI. The CDR3 loop spans 12 amino acids. The CDR3 DNA reads TGTGCCAGCAGCAGACAGGGTGAGACCCAGTACTTC. This gives the protein CASSRQGETQYF.

This clone occurred once. This chain uses TRBV6-2 or TRBV6-3 with TRBJ2-3, with TRBD2 identical over 9 bases. V dropped 0 bases and J dropped 0; count of bases not matched to a gene: 7. The CDR3 covers 18 residues. CDR1 is MNHEY and CDR2 is SVGEGT in the germline V gene. As DNA, the CDR3 is TGTGCCAGCAGTTACTCCGTTAGCGGGAGTAAAAGCACAGATACGCAGTATTTT. Its protein is CASSYSVSGSKSTDTQYF.

The J gene is TRBJ2-7, the V gene TRBV11-2, with 9 bases lining up with TRBD1. This CDR3 comprises 14 residues. Unmatched junction bases numbered 3, after V lost 6 bases and J lost 0 bases. CDR1 is SGHAT and CDR2 is FQNNGV in the germline V gene. The CDR3 loop reads CASSPDRGSYEQYF. The CDR3, as DNA: TGTGCCAGCAGTCCGGACAGGGGCTCCTACGAGCAGTACTTC.